These 29 T cell receptor beta chains were sequenced from one sample in a study of response to subunit inactivated influenza vaccine. MiXCR was run by TCRdb on the RT-PCR reads, yielding one entry per CDR3 protein. The sample holds about 240,000 distinct CDR3 sequences, more than 9% seen once. This specimen consisted of non-naive T cells sorted from PBMCs, obtained roughly 2 weeks before vaccination. Receptors originate from a man between 50 and 59 years old who received an inactivated influenza vaccine.

The rearrangement links TRBV4-2 to TRBJ2-3; 11 bases align to TRBD2. With 1 base clipped from V and 3 bases from J, the junction kept 3 bases outside the gene matches. CDR1 is LGHNA and CDR2 is YNFKEQ in the germline V gene. The CDR3 runs 16 residues. CDR3 loop: CASSQVAGGKTDTQYF. CDR3 coding DNA: TGTGCCAGCAGCCAAGTAGCGGGAGGGAAGACAGATACGCAGTATTTT.

This clonotype was counted many times. This sequence joins TRBV5-1 and TRBJ2-5; 8 bases are shared with TRBD1. V shed 0 bases and J 5 bases; nucleotides not matched to a gene: 3. The CDR3 extends over 14 amino acids. Germline loops: CDR1 SGHRS, CDR2 YFSETQ. The CDR3 coding sequence is TGCGCCAGCAGCTTGGACAGGGGGAAGGAGACCCAGTACTTC. It specifies CASSLDRGKETQYF.

This clonotype was found a few times. The V and J genes are TRBV10-3 and TRBJ2-3; 11 bases align to TRBD2. The CDR3 runs 15 residues. Losses at the gene ends were 6 bases for V and 4 bases for J; bases not matched to a gene: 6. Germline values: CDR1 ENHRY, CDR2 SYGVKD. DNA for the CDR3: TGTGCCATCAGCCCGGCTAGCGGGAGGTCAGATACGCAGTATTTT. Its translation: CAISPASGRSDTQYF.

In its sample, this clonotype was seen a few times. The chain has TRBV28 and TRBJ1-5; 9 positions match TRBD1. V shed 5 bases and J 5 bases; nucleotides not matched to a gene: 10. The CDR3 has 16 amino acids. Germline lookup yields CDR1 MDHEN and CDR2 SYDVKM. CDR3 bases: TGTGCCAGCAGTCCCTCCGGGACAGGGTTTGATCAGCCCCAGCATTTT. Translating it yields CASSPSGTGFDQPQHF.

The chain links TRBV7-9 to TRBJ2-2, with D perhaps matching TRBD2 (5 bases). Trimming took 4 bases from V and 6 from J, leaving 9 bases between them. Per the germline V gene, CDR1 is SEHNR and CDR2 is FQNEAQ (reference sequence). There are 13 residues in the CDR3. The chain's CDR3 is CASSSAVPGELFF. The DNA for the CDR3 is TGTGCCAGCAGCTCAGCGGTTCCCGGGGAGCTGTTTTTT.

The J gene is TRBJ2-3, the V gene TRBV6-1; D is perhaps TRBD1 (6 bases). Per germline, CDR1 MNHNS and CDR2 SASEGT. The V and J ends lost 6 bases and 0 bases respectively, with 10 bases between them. The CDR3 is 14 amino acids. CDR3 in DNA: TGTGCCAGCAGCGCCGGACAGAGCACAGATACGCAGTATTTT. Translating it yields CASSAGQSTDTQYF.

At least ten counts were recorded for this clonotype. The genes are TRBV28 and TRBJ2-5, with D possibly TRBD1 on 5 matching bases. Germline CDR1 MDHEN, CDR2 SYDVKM. CDR3 length: 11 residues. V was pared by 2 bases and J by 9 bases, with 7 bases between. Written as DNA, the CDR3 is TGTGCCAGCAGTTTAGGCAGGGCCCAGTACTTC. Its protein is CASSLGRAQYF.

This clonotype was recorded a few times. The rearrangement joins TRBV4-2 to TRBJ2-3; no definite D call. CDR3 length: 16 amino acids. Looked up from germline, CDR1 is LGHNA and CDR2 is YNFKEQ. V lost 0 bases and J lost 0, with 10 bases in between. The DNA of the CDR3 is TGTGCCAGCAGCCAAGATGTCAGCCCTAGCACAGATACGCAGTATTTT. Translating gives CASSQDVSPSTDTQYF.

The rearrangement uses TRBV11-2 and TRBJ1-1, with D unresolved. With 3 bases removed from V and 0 bases from J, the gap between germline ends came to 5 bases. Looked up from germline, CDR1 is SGHAT and CDR2 is FQNNGV. The CDR3 length is 13 residues. CDR3 sequence: CASSFSLNTEAFF. The CDR3 nucleotides read TGTGCCAGCAGCTTCAGTTTGAACACTGAAGCTTTCTTT.

J is TRBJ2-1 and V is TRBV11-3; weak D call: TRBD1 (7 bases). This CDR3 region has 17 residues. Germline V gene sequence: CDR1 SGHNT, CDR2 YENEEA. V shed 0 bases and J shed 4 bases, with 16 bases lying between them. The CDR3 sequence: CASSLDPPGGFYNEQFF. CDR3 coding DNA: TGTGCCAGCAGCTTAGATCCCCCAGGGGGGTTTTACAATGAGCAGTTCTTC.

Many counts were recorded for this clonotype. This chain joins TRBV5-6 and TRBJ2-1, with D uncertain. Trimming cost V 4 bases and J 4 bases, with 9 bases left between them. This CDR3 region has 13 residues. Looked up from germline, CDR1 is SGHDT and CDR2 is YYEEEE. Here the CDR3 reads CASSGVVYNEQFF. CDR3 nucleotides: TGTGCCAGCAGCGGAGTAGTATACAATGAGCAGTTCTTC.

A few counts support this clonotype. The chain has TRBV4-1 and TRBJ1-2; D remains unclear. V was trimmed by 0 bases and J by 7 bases, leaving 9 bases between them. The CDR3 totals 13 residues. Germline CDR1 reads MGHRA; CDR2 reads YSYEKL. The CDR3 spells CASSQDLKTGYTF. The CDR3 DNA sequence: TGCGCCAGCAGCCAAGATCTTAAGACTGGCTACACCTTC.

The table lists this clonotype with a few counts. CDR3 region: CASSLQGREDEQFF. CDR3 DNA: TGCGCCAGCAGCTTACAGGGGCGAGAGGATGAGCAGTTCTTC. The chain combines TRBV4-3 with TRBJ2-1, with 7 bases fitting TRBD1. Germline-derived CDR1 and CDR2 are LGHNA and YSLEER. The CDR3 spans 14 residues. The V and J ends lost 5 bases and 8 bases, in that order; junction bases with no gene match: 9.

The genes are TRBV4-3 and TRBJ2-1; 7 bases fit TRBD2. CDR1 is LGHNA, CDR2 YSLEER, per germline. The CDR3 is 16 amino acids. J was trimmed by 6 bases and V by 0 bases; bases with no gene match: 8. The CDR3 nucleotides read TGCGCCAGCAGCCAAGATATACTTGGCGGGGGCAATGAGCAGTTCTTC. It codes for CASSQDILGGGNEQFF.

This clonotype was seen many times. The V and J genes are TRBV7-9 and TRBJ1-1, with a tentative D call TRBD1 (5 bases). The length of the CDR3 is 12 residues. Germline V gives CDR1 SEHNR, CDR2 FQNEAQ (reference sequence). V was clipped by 7 bases and J by 8 bases, with 14 bases between them. CDR3 in DNA: TGTGCCAGCACCCCTGGGGCACCCGAAGCTTTCTTT. Translated, it gives CASTPGAPEAFF.

The chain uses TRBV5-1 and TRBJ2-5; TRBD1 matches at 9 bases. CDR3 length equals 14 residues. Germline trimming cut 4 bases from V and 5 bases from J; bases unmatched to any gene: 6. Germline CDR1 is SGHRS and CDR2 is YFSETQ. This CDR3 reads CASSPGDRAETQYF. As DNA, the CDR3 is TGCGCCAGCAGCCCTGGGGACAGGGCGGAGACCCAGTACTTC.

The sample holds a few counts of this clonotype. The chain links TRBV29-1 to TRBJ2-2, with TRBD1 matching 8 bases. Germline loops: CDR1 SQVTM, CDR2 ANQGSEA. The CDR3 loop spans 14 amino acids. V lost 8 bases, J lost 2 bases, and 7 bases stayed unmatched. The CDR3 DNA is TGCAGCTTTCGGGGACAGGCAAACACCGGGGAGCTGTTTTTT. The encoded protein is CSFRGQANTGELFF.

This clonotype was counted only a few times. V gene TRBV2 combines with J gene TRBJ2-5, with D possibly matching TRBD2 (5 bases). Germline CDR1 and CDR2: SNHLY and FYNNEI. The V and J ends lost 6 bases and 5 bases respectively, with 10 bases between them. The CDR3 spans 12 residues. In DNA, the CDR3 is TGTGCCAGCAGCGGGATGTTGGAGACCCAGTACTTC. It specifies CASSGMLETQYF. Combining the CDR3 with reference TRBV2 and TRBJ2-5 gives the whole variable domain EPEVTQTPSHQVTQMGQEVILRCVPISNHLYFYWYRQILGQKVEFLVSFYNNEISEKSEIFDDQFSVERPDGSNFTLKIRSTKLEDSAMYFCASSGMLETQYFGPGTRLLVL.

This clonotype showed up just a few times. The genes are TRBV5-1 and TRBJ1-4; the match to TRBD1 covers 7 bases. The CDR3 is 15 amino acids. In germline, CDR1 is SGHRS, CDR2 YFSETQ. Losses at the gene ends were 4 bases for V and 8 bases for J; bases not matched to a gene: 11. Here the CDR3 reads CASSQGTEGREKLFF. The CDR3 DNA reads as TGCGCCAGCAGCCAAGGGACAGAGGGACGGGAAAAACTGTTTTTT.

Details on this clonotype: Since a much larger clone is just one base distant, this may be a read error. Here the CDR3 reads CASNRRNEQFF. The CDR3 DNA follows: TGTGCCAGCAATCGGCGGAATGAGCAGTTCTTC. The V call is TRBV28, the J call TRBJ2-1; no definite D call. Per germline, CDR1 MDHEN and CDR2 SYDVKM. The CDR3 length is 11 residues. V was shortened by 7 bases and J by 7 bases, with 8 bases between the two germline ends.

In DNA, the CDR3 is TGCGCCAGCAGCTTCAGCAGAACGGTCACAGATACGCAGTATTTT. Translation: CASSFSRTVTDTQYF. The chain carries TRBV5-1 and TRBJ2-3; unclear D gene. Trimming removed 2 bases from V and 2 bases from J, with 12 bases in between. CDR3 length equals 15 residues. Germline V CDR1 and CDR2: SGHRS, YFSETQ.

This clonotype occurred many times. V and J are TRBV7-9 and TRBJ2-7; possibly TRBD2 for D (6 bases). CDR1 is SEHNR and CDR2 is FQNEAQ in the germline V gene (reference sequence). Trimming pared 4 bases from V and 0 bases from J, leaving 10 bases between. The CDR3 sequence is 14 residues long. The chain's CDR3 is CASSSTSSSYEQYF. DNA of the CDR3: TGTGCCAGCAGCTCAACTAGCAGCTCCTACGAGCAGTACTTC.

The chain joins TRBV12-3 or TRBV12-4 to TRBJ1-5, with D possibly being TRBD1 (6 bases). The CDR3 extends over 16 amino acids. V was trimmed by 6 bases and J by 6 bases, leaving 21 bases between them. The CDR3 protein is CASSSFHGTKGQPQHF. The DNA of the CDR3 is TGTGCCAGCAGCTCTTTCCACGGGACAAAGGGTCAGCCCCAGCATTTT.

The chain has TRBV5-1 and TRBJ1-4; D call uncertain. Per germline, CDR1 SGHRS and CDR2 YFSETQ. The V end lost 0 bases, the J end lost 8 bases, and 8 bases lay between the germline ends. This CDR3 contains 13 residues. The CDR3 loop is CASSLDPREKLFF. As DNA, the CDR3 is TGCGCCAGCAGCTTGGATCCCAGGGAAAAACTGTTTTTT.

In its sample, this clonotype was seen a few times. The rearrangement links TRBV19 to TRBJ1-1; D unclear. From germline, CDR1 is LNHDA and CDR2 SQIVND (reference sequence). V was shortened by 6 bases and J by 11 bases, with 19 bases between the two germline ends. CDR3 length equals 13 residues. The CDR3 DNA is TGTGCCAGTAGGCGGTTCGAATTAGGGCACGCTTTCTTT. Translation: CASRRFELGHAFF.

The CDR3 reads CAISAQGPEEKLFF. The DNA for the CDR3 is TGTGCCATCAGTGCACAGGGACCTGAAGAAAAACTGTTTTTT. V and J are TRBV10-3 and TRBJ1-4, with D possibly being TRBD1 (6 bases). Looked up from germline, CDR1 is ENHRY and CDR2 is SYGVKD. Trimming removed 4 bases at V and 8 bases at J, with 14 bases between. The CDR3 contains 14 residues.

This clonotype was seen a few times. The rearrangement uses TRBV29-1 and TRBJ1-1; 7 bases line up with TRBD1. V lost 7 bases, J lost 6 bases, and 14 bases stayed unmatched. The CDR3 contains 14 residues. Germline values: CDR1 SQVTM, CDR2 ANQGSEA. Here the CDR3 reads CSALPQGGFAEAFF. In DNA, the CDR3 is TGCAGCGCTCTCCCCCAAGGGGGCTTCGCTGAAGCTTTCTTT.

The rearrangement uses TRBV2 and TRBJ1-1; no clear D gene. CDR1 and CDR2 (germline): SNHLY, FYNNEI. The CDR3 length is 13 residues. The V and J ends lost 4 bases and 6 bases respectively, with 12 bases between them. The CDR3 region has the DNA TGTGCCAGCAGTGCTGCCACCGTGGCTGAAGCTTTCTTT. This sequence encodes CASSAATVAEAFF.

This clonotype has a count of ten or more. The chain couples TRBV4-3 to TRBJ1-1; the D is unclear. Germline CDR1 and CDR2: LGHNA and YSLEER. CDR3 size: 14 residues. Trimming shortened V by 4 bases and J by 10 bases, and 19 bases separated the two germline ends. The CDR3 reads CASSLLGGSGGAFF. The CDR3 DNA reads TGCGCCAGCAGCCTGCTGGGTGGTTCGGGCGGAGCTTTCTTT.